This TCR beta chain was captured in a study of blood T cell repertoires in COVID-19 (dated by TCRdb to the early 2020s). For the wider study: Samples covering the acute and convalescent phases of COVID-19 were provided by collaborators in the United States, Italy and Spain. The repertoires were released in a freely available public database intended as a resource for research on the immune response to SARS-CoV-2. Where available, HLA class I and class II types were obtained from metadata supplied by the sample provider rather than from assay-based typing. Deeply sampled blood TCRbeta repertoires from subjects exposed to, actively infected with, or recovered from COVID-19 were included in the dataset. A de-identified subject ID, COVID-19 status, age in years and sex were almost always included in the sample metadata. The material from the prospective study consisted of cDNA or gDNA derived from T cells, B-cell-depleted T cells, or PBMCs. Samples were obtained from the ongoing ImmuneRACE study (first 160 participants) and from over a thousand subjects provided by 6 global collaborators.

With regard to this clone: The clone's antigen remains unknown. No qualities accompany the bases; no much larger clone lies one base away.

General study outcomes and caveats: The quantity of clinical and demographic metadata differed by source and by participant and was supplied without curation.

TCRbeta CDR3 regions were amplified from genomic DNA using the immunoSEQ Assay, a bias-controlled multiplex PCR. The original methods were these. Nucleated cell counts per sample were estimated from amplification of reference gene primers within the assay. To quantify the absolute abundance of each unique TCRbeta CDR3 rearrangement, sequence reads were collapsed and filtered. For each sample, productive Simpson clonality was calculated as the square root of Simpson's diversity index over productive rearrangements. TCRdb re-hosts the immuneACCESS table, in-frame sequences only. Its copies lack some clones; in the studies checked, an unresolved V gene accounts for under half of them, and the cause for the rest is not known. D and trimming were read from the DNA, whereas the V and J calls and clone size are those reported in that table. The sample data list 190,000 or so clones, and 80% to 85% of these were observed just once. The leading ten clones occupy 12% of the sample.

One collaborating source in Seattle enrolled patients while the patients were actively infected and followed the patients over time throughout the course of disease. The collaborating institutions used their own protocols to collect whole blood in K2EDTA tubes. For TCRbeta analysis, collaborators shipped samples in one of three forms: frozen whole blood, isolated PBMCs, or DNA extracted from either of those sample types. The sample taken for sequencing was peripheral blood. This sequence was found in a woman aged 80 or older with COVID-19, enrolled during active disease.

The DNA sequence follows: TGTGCCAGCAGTCGGGACAGGTACTCCTACAATGAGCAGTTCTTC. This gives the protein CASSRDRYSYNEQFF. Rearrangement joined TRBV6-5 to TRBJ2-1; TRBD1 agrees with 8 junctional bases. The CDR3 runs 15 amino acids, cysteine and phenylalanine included. Here the CDR3 DNA is all that survives: 45 bases in frame from base 1. V trim: 5 bases; J trim: 0 bases; unmatched bases: 3. According to the germline V gene, CDR1 reads MNHEY and CDR2 reads SVGAGI.